This TCR beta chain emerged from a study of blood T cell repertoires in COVID-19. Looking at the study overall: Acute and convalescent COVID-19 specimens originated in the United States, Italy and Spain.

Method: immunoSEQ multiplex PCR; TCRdb's copy keeps in-frame clones and lacks some. Among tens of thousands of clones listed, about 88% were seen once. Germline values: CDR1 SEHNR, CDR2 FQNEAQ (reference sequence). This CDR3 has 16 residues. V shed 7 bases, J shed 4 bases, and the junction held 14 bases outside the gene matches. The J gene is TRBJ1-2, the V gene TRBV7-9; 8 nucleotides agree with TRBD1. The sample taken for sequencing was peripheral blood. The source is a man in his 70s with acute or convalescent COVID-19. The CDR3, as DNA: TGTGCCAGCACTTGGGGAGGACAGGGTGTCCTCTATGGCTACACCTTC. Residues: CASTWGGQGVLYGYTF.